The following is a T cell receptor (beta chain) sequence with its context. The junction had 23 bases not matched to a gene; V was cut back by 2 bases and J by 5 bases. Looked up from germline, CDR1 is LGHDT and CDR2 is YNNKEL (reference sequence). The CDR3 extends over 20 amino acids. Across about two dozen US areas, participants ranged in age from 18 to 89 years. This entry is derived from a study of blood T cell repertoires in COVID-19. Looking at the study overall: T cells, B-cell-depleted T cells, or PBMCs provided the cDNA or gDNA that served as material.

Sequencing used immunoSEQ multiplex PCR; TCRdb keeps in-frame clones, though not all of them. The profile shows 150,000 to 200,000 clones, under 80% of them singletons. The source material was PBMCs or T cells enriched from blood (not recorded which). This TCR derives from a woman aged 45-59 years with acute COVID-19. The chain combines TRBV3-1 (or the pseudogene TRBV3-2) with TRBJ2-5; 7 bases agree with TRBD1. The chain's CDR3 is CASSQRGKGGRPGPSETQYF. In DNA form, the CDR3 reads TGTGCCAGCAGCCAAAGGGGAAAAGGGGGCAGACCAGGGCCCTCGGAGACCCAGTACTTC.